Each of the 18 T cell receptor beta chains below was sequenced from the same sample in a study of T cells in Graves' hyperthyroidism and ophthalmopathy (dated by TCRdb to the late 2010s). Library prep was done by multiplex PCR. Sequenced using an Illumina HiSeq 2000. The TCR beta CDR3 regions were amplified from the RNA transcripts. A first-round RT-PCR of the TCR CDR3 used the HTBI primer set with the Qiagen OneStep RT-PCR kit. TCRdb handled the public reads itself, with Q25 trimming in fastp and clone calling in MiXCR, and kept productive beta chains. Here each entry gathers all rows of one CDR3 protein and keeps the most common genes and DNA. This sample is represented by around 620,000 distinct CDR3 sequences; about 43% of them were singletons. The top ten hold 15% to 20% of the sample. Sequenced input: peripheral blood or thyroid tissue (not recorded which). These receptors were collected from an adult woman with Graves' disease, either hyperthyroidism or ophthalmopathy (not recorded which).

This clonotype has at least ten counts. The J gene is TRBJ2-7, the V gene TRBV4-1; D remains unclear. The CDR3 is made up of 14 amino acids. Germline V gene data show CDR1 as MGHRA and CDR2 as YSYEKL. Trimming cost V 2 bases and J 2 bases, with 10 bases left between them. This chain's CDR3 is CASSQPSRTYEQYF. For the CDR3, the DNA is TGCGCCAGCAGCCAACCATCGAGAACCTACGAGCAGTACTTC.

In this sample, this clonotype turned up many times. V gene TRBV7-8 combines with J gene TRBJ1-1, with TRBD1 matching over 8 bases. The CDR3 sequence is 14 residues long. Germline-derived CDR1 and CDR2 are SGHVS and FQNEAQ. The J segment lost 6 bases and the V segment lost 5 bases, leaving 8 bases of the junction unmatched. The DNA of the CDR3 is TGTGCCAGCAGCCGCATACAGGGGGTGTCTGAAGCTTTCTTT. It specifies CASSRIQGVSEAFF.

Details on this clonotype: With a much larger clone just one base away, this may be a read error. The V and J genes are TRBV6-1 and TRBJ2-7; 9 bases agree with TRBD1. V shed 9 bases and J 5 bases; nucleotides not matched to a gene: 17. CDR1 and CDR2 (germline): MNHNS, SASEGT. This CDR3 has 16 residues. The DNA of the CDR3 is TGTGCCAGTAAAAAGGCGGGACAGGGTAGGTTCCACGAGCAGTACTTC. Its translation: CASKKAGQGRFHEQYF.

This clonotype appeared a few times. V and J are TRBV4-1 and TRBJ2-7; 7 bases line up with TRBD1. The CDR3 has 18 amino acids. Germline V gene data show CDR1 as MGHRA and CDR2 as YSYEKL. After removal of 3 bases from V and 2 bases from J, the junction contained 16 bases not matched to a gene. The CDR3 is CASSHHRTGKSLTYEQYF. The CDR3 DNA is TGCGCCAGCAGCCATCATAGGACAGGAAAGTCCCTAACCTACGAGCAGTACTTC.

The sample holds many counts of this clonotype. In DNA, the CDR3 is TGTGCCAGCAGTGTTGGACAGCTGACCGGGGAGCAGTACTTC. Protein product: CASSVGQLTGEQYF. The chain is built from TRBV2 and TRBJ2-7; D perhaps matches TRBD1 (6 bases). V shed 4 bases and J shed 7 bases, with 17 bases lying between them. CDR3 length: 14 amino acids. The germline V gene encodes CDR1 SNHLY and CDR2 FYNNEI.

This clonotype has a count of ten or more. The J gene is TRBJ2-2, the V gene TRBV25-1; D gene uncertain. This CDR3 contains 13 residues. Trimming removed 8 bases from V and 1 base from J, with 8 bases in between. Germline assignment: CDR1 MGHDK and CDR2 SYGVNS. CDR3 sequence (DNA): TGTGCCAGCCGGGTGGGGAACACCGGGGAGCTGTTTTTT. It specifies CASRVGNTGELFF.

The chain is built from TRBV29-1 and TRBJ1-5; D is ambiguous. V shed 6 bases and J shed 0 bases, with 9 bases lying between them. CDR1 SQVTM and CDR2 ANQGSEA come from the germline V gene. The CDR3 length is 13 residues. The CDR3 reads CSVTSGSNQPQHF. The CDR3 DNA follows: TGCAGCGTGACTTCGGGTAGCAATCAGCCCCAGCATTTT.

V usage is TRBV7-9 and J usage is TRBJ1-2; D gene uncertain. In germline, CDR1 is SEHNR, CDR2 FQNEAQ (reference sequence). Trimming pared 6 bases from V and 8 bases from J, leaving 19 bases between. The CDR3 contains 14 residues. CDR3: CASRFRQRSWGYTF. CDR3 nucleotides: TGTGCCAGCAGATTCAGACAAAGGTCGTGGGGCTACACCTTC. Full variable domain (missing parts from reference TRBV7-9 and TRBJ1-2): DTGVSQNPRHKITKRGQNVTFRCDPISEHNRLYWYRQTLGQGPEFLTYFQNEAQLEKSRLLSDRFSAERPKGSFSTLEIQRTEQGDSAMYLCASRFRQRSWGYTFGSGTRLTVV.

In this sample, this clonotype turned up a few times. Since a much larger clone is just one base distant, this may be a read error. This chain connects TRBV7-9 to TRBJ1-2, with D uncertain. V dropped 4 bases and J dropped 7 bases, with 7 bases sitting between them. Per the germline V gene, CDR1 is SEHNR and CDR2 is FQNEAQ (reference sequence). The CDR3 sequence is 11 residues long. The CDR3 nucleotides read TGTGCCAGCAGCTCCCGGAGTGGCTACACCTTC. Protein sequence: CASSSRSGYTF. Using reference TRBV7-9 and TRBJ1-2 for the parts outside the CDR3, the full variable domain is DTGVSQNPRHKITKRGQNVTFRCDPISEHNRLYWYRQTLGQGPEFLTYFQNEAQLEKSRLLSDRFSAERPKGSFSTLEIQRTEQGDSAMYLCASSSRSGYTFGSGTRLTVV.

Points on this clonotype: Since a much larger clone is just one base distant, this may be a read error. In this CDR3 the conserved last residue, phenylalanine or tryptophan, is missing, so a read error is likely. This chain connects TRBV12-3 or TRBV12-4 to TRBJ1-4; the match to TRBD1 covers 10 bases. V lost 5 bases to trimming and J lost 7 bases; unmatched junction nucleotides: 7. The CDR3 totals 15 residues. The CDR3 region is CASSPRQGAGEKLFL. In nucleotides, the CDR3 is TGTGCCAGCAGTCCCAGACAGGGGGCGGGTGAAAAACTGTTTCTT.

This clonotype was counted ten times or more. The chain employs TRBV12-3 or TRBV12-4 and TRBJ2-5; 8 nucleotides match TRBD2. The V and J ends lost 6 bases and 5 bases, in that order; junction bases with no gene match: 8. This CDR3 region has 14 residues. CDR3 bases: TGTGCCAGCAGCCCAGGACTAGCCGGGGAGACCCAGTACTTC. It encodes CASSPGLAGETQYF.

This clonotype was recorded many times. The J gene is TRBJ2-6, the V gene TRBV4-1, with 10 bases fitting TRBD2. Germline V gene lookup returns CDR1 MGHRA and CDR2 YSYEKL. This CDR3 spans 21 amino acids. J was trimmed by 4 bases and V by 3 bases; bases with no gene match: 18. DNA of the CDR3: TGCGCCAGCAGCCATCTCAAACGGACTAGCGGAACCTTACAGGGGGCCAACGTCCTGACTTTC. It is translated as CASSHLKRTSGTLQGANVLTF.

This clonotype came up many times. The rearrangement links TRBV7-3 to TRBJ1-1; D is unclear. The V end was cut by 2 bases, the J end by 0 bases, with 10 bases between. The CDR3 loop spans 15 amino acids. CDR1 and CDR2 (germline): SGHTA, FQGTGA. The CDR3 loop is CASSLSPDMNTEAFF. CDR3 nucleotide sequence: TGTGCCAGCAGCTTATCCCCAGATATGAACACTGAAGCTTTCTTT. The whole variable domain, filled in from reference TRBV7-3 and TRBJ1-1, reads GAGVSQTPSNKVTEKGKYVELRCDPISGHTALYWYRQSLGQGPEFLIYFQGTGAADDSGLPNDRFFAVRPEGSVSTLKIQRTERGDSAVYLCASSLSPDMNTEAFFGQGTRLTVV.

A few counts support this clonotype. This CDR3 is CASSLDRRANQPQYF. Written as DNA, the CDR3 is TGTGCCAGCAGCCTGGACAGGAGAGCTAATCAGCCCCAGTACTTC. This chain uses TRBV7-2 with TRBJ2-5; TRBD1 matches 7 bases. The CDR3 contains 15 residues. Germline loops: CDR1 SGHTA, CDR2 FQGNSA. Trimming took 5 bases from V and 9 from J; bases not matched to a gene: 15.

This clonotype has at least ten counts. The J gene is TRBJ2-7, the V gene TRBV14; 9 bases are shared with TRBD2. The V gene end was trimmed by 4 bases and the J gene end by 3 bases; junction bases not matched to a gene: 4. Germline loops: CDR1 SGHDN, CDR2 FVKESK. The CDR3 is 14 residues long. The CDR3 region is CASSLGGGDYEQYF. In nucleotides, the CDR3 is TGTGCCAGCAGCCTGGGCGGGGGGGACTACGAGCAGTACTTC. Full variable domain (outside the CDR3, taken from reference TRBV14 and TRBJ2-7): EAGVTQFPSHSVIEKGQTVTLRCDPISGHDNLYWYRRVMGKEIKFLLHFVKESKQDESGMPNNRFLAERTGGTYSTLKVQPAELEDSGVYFCASSLGGGDYEQYFGPGTRLTVT.

This clonotype was recorded at least ten times. The chain uses TRBV20-1 and TRBJ1-5; TRBD1 is a possible D gene (5 bases). CDR1 DFQATT and CDR2 SNEGSKA come from the germline V gene (reference sequence). The length of the CDR3 is 13 residues. Trimming pared 6 bases from V and 3 bases from J, leaving 12 bases between. The CDR3 sequence is CSAGDSYNQPQHF. The CDR3 coding sequence is TGCAGTGCAGGAGACAGTTACAATCAGCCCCAGCATTTT.

Of note for this clonotype: The junction does not match germline at one end; this may be a read error. The CDR3 reads CASSPGLNEKLFF. CDR3 in DNA: TGTGCTAGCAGCCCAGGCCTTAATGAAAAACTGTTTTTT. The chain has TRBV7-7 and TRBJ1-4; D gene ambiguous. Germline V CDR1 and CDR2: SSHAT, FNYEAQ (reference sequence). The CDR3 loop spans 13 amino acids.

This clonotype has a count of ten or more. CDR3 coding DNA: TGTGCCAGCAGCGTAGCGGAGGGGGGAGGGAACACTGAAGCTTTCTTT. Its protein product is CASSVAEGGGNTEAFF. V is TRBV9 and J is TRBJ1-1; perhaps TRBD1 as D (6 bases). Trimming left V 0 bases short and J 1 base short, with 13 bases between. The CDR3 is made up of 16 amino acids. Germline values: CDR1 SGDLS, CDR2 YYNGEE.